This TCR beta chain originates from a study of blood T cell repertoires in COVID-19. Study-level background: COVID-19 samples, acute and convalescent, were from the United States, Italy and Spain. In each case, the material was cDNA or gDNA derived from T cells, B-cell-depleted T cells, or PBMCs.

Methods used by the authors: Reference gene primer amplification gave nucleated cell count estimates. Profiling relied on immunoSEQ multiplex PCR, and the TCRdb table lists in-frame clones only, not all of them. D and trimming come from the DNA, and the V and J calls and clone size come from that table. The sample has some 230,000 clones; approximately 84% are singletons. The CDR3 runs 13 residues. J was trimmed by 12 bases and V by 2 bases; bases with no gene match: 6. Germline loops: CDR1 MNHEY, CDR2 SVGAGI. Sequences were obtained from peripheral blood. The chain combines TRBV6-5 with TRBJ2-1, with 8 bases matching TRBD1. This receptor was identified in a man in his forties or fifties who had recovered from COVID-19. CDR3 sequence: CASSYRPGGPQFF. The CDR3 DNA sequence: TGTGCCAGCAGTTACCGTCCAGGGGGCCCGCAGTTCTTC.